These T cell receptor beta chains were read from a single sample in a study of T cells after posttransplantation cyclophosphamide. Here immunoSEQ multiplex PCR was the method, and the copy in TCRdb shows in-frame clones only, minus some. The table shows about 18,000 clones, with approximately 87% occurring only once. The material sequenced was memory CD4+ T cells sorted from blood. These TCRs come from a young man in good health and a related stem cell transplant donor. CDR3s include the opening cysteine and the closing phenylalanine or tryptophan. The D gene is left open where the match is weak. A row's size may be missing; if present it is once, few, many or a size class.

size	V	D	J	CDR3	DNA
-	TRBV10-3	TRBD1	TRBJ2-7	CAISETRTGGAGGNF	TGTGCCATCAGTGAGACGCGGACAGGGGGCGCTGGGGGGAACTTC
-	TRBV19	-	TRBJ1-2	CASSLRGDYGYTF	TGTGCCAGTAGCCTCCGGGGGGACTATGGCTACACCTTC
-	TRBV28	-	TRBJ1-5	CATDEQGVSNQPQHF	TGTGCCACCGATGAACAGGGTGTAAGCAATCAGCCCCAGCATTTT
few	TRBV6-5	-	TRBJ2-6	CASSYRSLAGANVLTF	TGTGCCAGCAGTTACCGTTCTTTAGCTGGGGCCAACGTCCTGACTTTC
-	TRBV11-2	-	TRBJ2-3	CASSLDHRDSVADTQYF	TGTGCCAGCAGCTTAGATCACCGGGACTCAGTGGCAGATACGCAGTATTTT
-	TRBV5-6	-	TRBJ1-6	CASSLTGLGNSPLHF	TGTGCCAGCAGCTTGACAGGTTTGGGGAATTCACCCCTCCACTTT
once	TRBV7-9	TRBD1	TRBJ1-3	CASSPPRTGRSGNTIYF	TGTGCCAGCAGCCCACCACGGACAGGCCGCTCTGGAAACACCATATATTTT
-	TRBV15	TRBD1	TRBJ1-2	CATSIGTDHGYTF	TGTGCCACCAGCATAGGGACAGACCATGGCTACACCTTC
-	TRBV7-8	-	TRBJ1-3	CASSPGGSGNTIYF	TGTGCCAGCAGCCCCGGGGGCTCTGGAAACACCATATATTTT
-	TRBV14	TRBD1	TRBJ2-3	CASSQSTGGADTQYF	TGTGCCAGCAGCCAATCGACAGGGGGAGCAGATACGCAGTATTTT
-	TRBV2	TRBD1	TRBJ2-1	CASKLQARDRAYNEQFF	TGTGCCAGCAAGTTACAAGCCCGGGACAGGGCCTACAATGAGCAGTTCTTC
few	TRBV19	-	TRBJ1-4	CASSTRRGAGEKLFF	TGTGCCAGTAGTACCCGACGGGGGGCAGGAGAAAAACTGTTTTTT
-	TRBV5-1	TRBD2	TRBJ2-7	CASSYGTSGGYEQYF	TGCGCCAGCAGCTACGGGACTAGCGGGGGGTACGAGCAGTACTTC
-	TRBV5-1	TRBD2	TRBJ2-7	CASRPGTTYEQYF	TGCGCCAGCCGGCCAGGGACTACCTACGAGCAGTACTTC
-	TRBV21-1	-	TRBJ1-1	CASSKKGQGAGAEAFF	TGTGCCAGCAGCAAAAAAGGGCAGGGGGCTGGTGCTGAAGCTTTCTTT
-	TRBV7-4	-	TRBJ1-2	CASSLTGLYGYTF	TGTGCCAGCAGCTTAACAGGCCTTTATGGCTACACCTTC
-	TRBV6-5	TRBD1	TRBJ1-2	CASSYRQGGPAGYTF	TGTGCCAGCAGTTATAGACAGGGGGGTCCGGCGGGCTACACCTTC
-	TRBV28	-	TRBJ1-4	CASSFGGAYNEKLFF	TGTGCCAGCAGTTTTGGAGGAGCCTATAATGAAAAACTGTTTTTT
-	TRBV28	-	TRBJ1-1	CASRRTGMNTEAFF	TGTGCCAGCAGGAGAACAGGGATGAACACTGAAGCTTTCTTT
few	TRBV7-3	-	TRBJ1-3	CASSRQGSGDTIYF	TGTGCCAGCAGCCGGCAGGGCTCGGGTGACACCATATATTTT
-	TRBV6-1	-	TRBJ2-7	CASSEAQGVPYEQYF	TGTGCCAGCAGTGAAGCACAGGGCGTCCCCTACGAGCAGTACTTC
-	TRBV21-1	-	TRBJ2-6	CASSSAPTETGANVLTF	TGTGCCAGCAGCTCTGCCCCCACAGAAACTGGGGCCAACGTCCTGACTTTC
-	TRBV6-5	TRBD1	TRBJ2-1	CASSFRDRGENEQFF	TGTGCCAGCAGCTTCCGGGACAGGGGAGAAAATGAGCAGTTCTTC
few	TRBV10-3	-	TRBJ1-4	CATAEQTGSPATNEKLFF	TGTGCCACCGCAGAGCAGACAGGATCCCCCGCAACTAATGAAAAACTGTTTTTT
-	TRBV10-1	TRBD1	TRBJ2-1	CASSEEGARNEQFF	TGCGCCAGCAGTGAGGAGGGGGCTCGGAATGAGCAGTTCTTC